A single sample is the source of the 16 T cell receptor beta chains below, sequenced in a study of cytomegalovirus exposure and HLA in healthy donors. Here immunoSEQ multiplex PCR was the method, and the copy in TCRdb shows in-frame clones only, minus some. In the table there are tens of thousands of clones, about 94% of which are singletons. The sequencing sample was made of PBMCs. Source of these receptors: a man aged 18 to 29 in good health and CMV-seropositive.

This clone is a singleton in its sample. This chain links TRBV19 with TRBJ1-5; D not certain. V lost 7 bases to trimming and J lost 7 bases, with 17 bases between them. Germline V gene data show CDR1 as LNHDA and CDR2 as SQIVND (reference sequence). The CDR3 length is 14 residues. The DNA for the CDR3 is TGTGCCAGTACTACGGACTTCGGCGGGCAGCCCCAGCATTTT. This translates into CASTTDFGGQPQHF.

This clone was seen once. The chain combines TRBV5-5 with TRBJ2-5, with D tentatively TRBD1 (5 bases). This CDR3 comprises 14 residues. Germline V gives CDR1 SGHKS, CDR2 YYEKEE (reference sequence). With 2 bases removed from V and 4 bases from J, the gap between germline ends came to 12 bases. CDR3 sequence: CASSFSRVGETQYF. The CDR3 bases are TGTGCCAGCAGCTTTTCCAGGGTAGGAGAGACCCAGTACTTC.

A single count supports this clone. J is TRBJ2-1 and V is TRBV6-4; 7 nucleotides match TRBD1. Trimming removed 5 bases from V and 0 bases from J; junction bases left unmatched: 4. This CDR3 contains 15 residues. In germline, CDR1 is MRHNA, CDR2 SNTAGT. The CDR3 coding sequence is TGTGCCAGCAGTACAGGGGAGAGCTCCTACAATGAGCAGTTCTTC. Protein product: CASSTGESSYNEQFF.

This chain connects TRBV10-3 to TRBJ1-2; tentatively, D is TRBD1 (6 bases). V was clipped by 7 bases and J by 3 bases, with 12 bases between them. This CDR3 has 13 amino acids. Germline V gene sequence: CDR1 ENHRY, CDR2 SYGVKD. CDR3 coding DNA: TGTGCCATCACCCTGGGACAAGACTATGGCTACACCTTC. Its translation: CAITLGQDYGYTF.

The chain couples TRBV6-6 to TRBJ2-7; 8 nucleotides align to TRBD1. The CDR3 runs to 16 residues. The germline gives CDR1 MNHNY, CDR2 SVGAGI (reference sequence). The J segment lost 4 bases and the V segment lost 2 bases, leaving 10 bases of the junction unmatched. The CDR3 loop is CASSYDPSGGPYEQYF. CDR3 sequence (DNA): TGTGCCAGCAGTTACGACCCGTCAGGGGGCCCGTACGAGCAGTACTTC.

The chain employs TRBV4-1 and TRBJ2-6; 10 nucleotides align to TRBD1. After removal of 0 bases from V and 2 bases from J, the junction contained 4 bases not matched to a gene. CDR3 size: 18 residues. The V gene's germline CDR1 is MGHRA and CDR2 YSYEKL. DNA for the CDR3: TGCGCCAGCAGCCAAGAGAGACAGGGGGCGCCTGGGGCCAACGTCCTGACTTTC. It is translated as CASSQERQGAPGANVLTF.

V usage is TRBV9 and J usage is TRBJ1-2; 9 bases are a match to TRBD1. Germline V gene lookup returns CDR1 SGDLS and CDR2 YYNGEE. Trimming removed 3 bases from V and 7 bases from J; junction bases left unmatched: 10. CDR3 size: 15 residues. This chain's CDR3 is CASSAAGTGSFGYTF. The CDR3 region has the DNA TGTGCCAGCAGCGCAGCCGGGACAGGGTCTTTTGGCTACACCTTC.

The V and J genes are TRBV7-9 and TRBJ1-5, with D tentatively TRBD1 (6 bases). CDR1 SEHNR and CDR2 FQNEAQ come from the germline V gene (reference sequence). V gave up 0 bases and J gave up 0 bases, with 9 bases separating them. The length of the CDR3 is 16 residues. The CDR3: CASSLATGYSNQPQHF. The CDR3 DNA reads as TGTGCCAGCAGCTTAGCCACAGGGTATAGCAATCAGCCCCAGCATTTT. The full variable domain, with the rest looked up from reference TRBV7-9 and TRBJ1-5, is DTGVSQNPRHKITKRGQNVTFRCDPISEHNRLYWYRQTLGQGPEFLTYFQNEAQLEKSRLLSDRFSAERPKGSFSTLEIQRTEQGDSAMYLCASSLATGYSNQPQHFGDGTRLSIL.

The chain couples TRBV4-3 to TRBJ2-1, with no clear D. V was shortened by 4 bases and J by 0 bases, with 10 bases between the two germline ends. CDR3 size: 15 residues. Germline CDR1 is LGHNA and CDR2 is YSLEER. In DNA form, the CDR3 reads TGCGCCAGCAGCCCCTTACGGAGCTCCTACAATGAGCAGTTCTTC. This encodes CASSPLRSSYNEQFF.

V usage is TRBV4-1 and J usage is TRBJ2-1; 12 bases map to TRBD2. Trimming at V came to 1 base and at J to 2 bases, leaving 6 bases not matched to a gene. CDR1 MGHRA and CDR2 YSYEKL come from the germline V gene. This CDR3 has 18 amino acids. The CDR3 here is CASSQGLAGALAYNEQFF. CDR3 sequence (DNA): TGCGCCAGCAGCCAAGGACTAGCGGGAGCACTGGCCTACAATGAGCAGTTCTTC.

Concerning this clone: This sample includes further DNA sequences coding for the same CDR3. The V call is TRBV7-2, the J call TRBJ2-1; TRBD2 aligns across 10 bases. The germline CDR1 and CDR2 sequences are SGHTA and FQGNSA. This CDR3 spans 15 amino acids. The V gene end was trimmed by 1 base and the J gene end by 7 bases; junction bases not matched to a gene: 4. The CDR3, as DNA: TGTGCCAGCAGCTTAGGACTAGCGGGTGGTAATGAGCAGTTCTTC. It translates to CASSLGLAGGNEQFF.

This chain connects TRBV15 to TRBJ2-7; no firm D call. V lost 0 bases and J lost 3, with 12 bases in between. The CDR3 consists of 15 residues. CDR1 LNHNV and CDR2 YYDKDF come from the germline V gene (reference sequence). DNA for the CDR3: TGTGCCACCAGCAGAGAGGATCGCGGTGACTACGAGCAGTACTTC. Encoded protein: CATSREDRGDYEQYF.

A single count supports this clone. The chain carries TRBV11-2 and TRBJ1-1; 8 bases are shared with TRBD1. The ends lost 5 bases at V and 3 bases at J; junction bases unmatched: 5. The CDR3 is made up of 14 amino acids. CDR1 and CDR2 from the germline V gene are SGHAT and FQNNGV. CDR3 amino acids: CASSKGQGDTEAFF. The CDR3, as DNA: TGTGCCAGCAGCAAAGGACAGGGAGACACTGAAGCTTTCTTT.

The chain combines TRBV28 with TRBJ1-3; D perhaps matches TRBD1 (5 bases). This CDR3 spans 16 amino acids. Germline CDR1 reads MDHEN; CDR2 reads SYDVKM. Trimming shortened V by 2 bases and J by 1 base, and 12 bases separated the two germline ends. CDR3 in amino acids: CASSLRGIESGNTIYF. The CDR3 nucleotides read TGTGCCAGCAGTTTACGGGGGATAGAGTCTGGAAACACCATATATTTT.

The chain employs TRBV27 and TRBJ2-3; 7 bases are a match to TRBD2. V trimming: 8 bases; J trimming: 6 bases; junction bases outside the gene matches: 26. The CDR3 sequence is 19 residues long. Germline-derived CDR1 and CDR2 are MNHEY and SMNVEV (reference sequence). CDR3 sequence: CASLTYSRVGGSVSDTQYF. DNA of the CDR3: TGTGCCAGCCTAACCTACTCTAGGGTTGGCGGGAGTGTATCTGATACGCAGTATTTT.

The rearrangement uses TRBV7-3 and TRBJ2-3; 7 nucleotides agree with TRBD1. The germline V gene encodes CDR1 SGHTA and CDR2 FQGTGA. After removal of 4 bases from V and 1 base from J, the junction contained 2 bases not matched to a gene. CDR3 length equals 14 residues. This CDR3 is CASSYGTGTDTQYF. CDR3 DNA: TGTGCCAGCAGCTATGGGACAGGCACAGATACGCAGTATTTT.